The entry that follows covers one TCR beta chain sequence. The antigen is not known. For every donor, a draw yielded about 9.7 milliliters of peripheral blood. Through a sample-barcoded 5' primer and a J-beta primer mix, a second PCR was run for roughly 6 to 12 cycles. A single record per CDR3 protein comes from TCRdb applying MiXCR to the 5' RACE reads. The sample records more than 900,000 distinct CDR3 sequences, 25% to 35% being singletons. The source of the sample is a study of blood T cells in healthy people across ages. Study outcomes and limitations: A roughly linear age-dependent decrease characterized TCR beta diversity per million T cells.

These data are also associated with another study on T cells of mothers and their children. From that paper: With the M1S primer of the second PCR, sample barcodes and 2-4 random nucleotides were added.

The sequenced material came from blood. This receptor was obtained from a woman in her forties in good health.

The CDR3 DNA sequence: TGTGCCAGCAGTTTAGGTGGGGAGGGCTACACCTTC. Its protein is CASSLGGEGYTF. The chain uses TRBV28 and TRBJ1-2, with no clear D. Deletions cut 2 bases from V and 8 bases from J, with 9 bases between. CDR1 is MDHEN and CDR2 is SYDVKM in the germline V gene. The CDR3 is made up of 12 amino acids.